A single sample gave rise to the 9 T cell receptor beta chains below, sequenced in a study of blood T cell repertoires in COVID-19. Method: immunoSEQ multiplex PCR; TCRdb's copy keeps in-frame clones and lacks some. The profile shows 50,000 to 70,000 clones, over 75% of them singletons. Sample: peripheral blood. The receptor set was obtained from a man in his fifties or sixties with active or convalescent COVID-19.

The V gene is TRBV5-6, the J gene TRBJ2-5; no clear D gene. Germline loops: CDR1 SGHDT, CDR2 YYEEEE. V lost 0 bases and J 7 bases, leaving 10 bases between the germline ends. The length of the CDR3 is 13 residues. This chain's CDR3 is CASSLGERRTQYF. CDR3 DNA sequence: TGTGCCAGCAGCTTGGGAGAACGGAGGACCCAGTACTTC.

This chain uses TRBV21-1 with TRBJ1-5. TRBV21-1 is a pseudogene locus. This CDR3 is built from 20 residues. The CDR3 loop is CASSSLGIGRAGKGNQPQHF. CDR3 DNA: TGTGCCAGCAGCTCCCTAGGAATTGGAAGGGCGGGTAAGGGCAATCAGCCCCAGCATTTT.

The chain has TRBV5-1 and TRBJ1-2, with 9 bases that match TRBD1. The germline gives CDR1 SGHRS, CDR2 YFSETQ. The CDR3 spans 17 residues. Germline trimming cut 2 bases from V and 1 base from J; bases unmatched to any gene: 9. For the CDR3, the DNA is TGCGCCAGCAGCTTCCGCGACAGGGGGTCCTTTAACTATGGCTACACCTTC. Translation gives CASSFRDRGSFNYGYTF. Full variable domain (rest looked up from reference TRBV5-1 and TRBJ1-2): KAGVTQTPRYLIKTRGQQVTLSCSPISGHRSVSWYQQTPGQGLQFLFEYFSETQRNKGNFPGRFSGRQFSNSRSEMNVSTLELGDSALYLCASSFRDRGSFNYGYTFGSGTRLTVV.

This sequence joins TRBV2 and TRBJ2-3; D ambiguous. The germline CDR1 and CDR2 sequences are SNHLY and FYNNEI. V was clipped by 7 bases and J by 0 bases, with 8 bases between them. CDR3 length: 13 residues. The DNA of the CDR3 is TGTGCCAGCACCGGGTGGAGCACAGATACGCAGTATTTT. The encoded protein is CASTGWSTDTQYF.

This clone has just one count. CDR3 in amino acids: CATSRPGNTGELFF. CDR3 sequence (DNA): TGTGCCACCAGCAGGCCAGGGAACACCGGGGAGCTGTTTTTT. The chain couples TRBV15 to TRBJ2-2, with D hard to call. The germline gives CDR1 LNHNV, CDR2 YYDKDF (reference sequence). The CDR3 consists of 14 residues. The V end was cut by 3 bases, the J end by 1 base, with 6 bases between.

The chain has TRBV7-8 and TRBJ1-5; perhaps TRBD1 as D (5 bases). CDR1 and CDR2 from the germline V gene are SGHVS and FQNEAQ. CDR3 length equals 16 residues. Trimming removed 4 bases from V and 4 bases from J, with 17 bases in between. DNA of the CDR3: TGTGCCAGCAGCTCACTCTCGGCGGGGGAAAATCAGCCCCAGCATTTT. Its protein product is CASSSLSAGENQPQHF.

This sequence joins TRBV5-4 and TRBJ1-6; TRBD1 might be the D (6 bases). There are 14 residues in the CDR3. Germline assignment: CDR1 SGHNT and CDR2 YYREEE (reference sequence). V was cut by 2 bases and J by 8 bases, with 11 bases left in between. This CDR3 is CASSFNQGYSPLHF. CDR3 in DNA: TGTGCCAGCAGCTTTAATCAGGGGTATTCACCCCTCCACTTT.

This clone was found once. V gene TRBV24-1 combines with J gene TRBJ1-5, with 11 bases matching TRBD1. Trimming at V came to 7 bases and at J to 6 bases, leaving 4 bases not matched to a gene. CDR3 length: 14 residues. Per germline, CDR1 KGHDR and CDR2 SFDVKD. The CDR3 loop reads CATSGQGASQPQHF. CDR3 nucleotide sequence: TGTGCCACCAGCGGACAGGGGGCAAGTCAGCCCCAGCATTTT.

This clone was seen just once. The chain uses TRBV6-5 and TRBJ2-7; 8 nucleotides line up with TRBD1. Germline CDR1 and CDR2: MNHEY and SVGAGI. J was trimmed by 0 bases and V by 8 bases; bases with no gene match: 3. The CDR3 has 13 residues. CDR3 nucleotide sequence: TGTGCCAGCGGGACAGGAGTCTCCTACGAGCAGTACTTC. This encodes CASGTGVSYEQYF.